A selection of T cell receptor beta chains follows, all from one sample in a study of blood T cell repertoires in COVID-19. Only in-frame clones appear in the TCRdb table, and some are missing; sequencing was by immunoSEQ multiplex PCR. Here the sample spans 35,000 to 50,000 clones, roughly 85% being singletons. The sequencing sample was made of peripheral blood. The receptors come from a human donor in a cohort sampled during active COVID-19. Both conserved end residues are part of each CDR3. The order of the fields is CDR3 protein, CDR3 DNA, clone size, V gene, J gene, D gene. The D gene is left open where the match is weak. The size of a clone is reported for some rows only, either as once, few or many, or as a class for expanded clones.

cdr3_aa: CASSLFPRTDTQYF
cdr3_nt: TGTGCCAGCAGCTTATTCCCCCGCACTGATACGCAGTATTTT
clone_size: .
v_call: TRBV7-9
j_call: TRBJ2-3
d_call: .

cdr3_aa: CASSGTSGGQNIQYF
cdr3_nt: TGTGCCAGCAGTGGAACTAGCGGGGGCCAAAACATTCAGTACTTC
clone_size: once
v_call: TRBV2
j_call: TRBJ2-4
d_call: TRBD2

cdr3_aa: CASSSQGGANYGYTF
cdr3_nt: TGTGCCAGCAGCTCCCAGGGGGGCGCTAACTATGGCTACACCTTC
clone_size: once
v_call: TRBV11-2
j_call: TRBJ1-2
d_call: TRBD1

cdr3_aa: CASSLARGGSYNSPLHF
cdr3_nt: TGTGCCAGCAGCTTGGCGAGGGGAGGGTCCTATAATTCACCCCTCCACTTT
clone_size: .
v_call: TRBV5-6
j_call: TRBJ1-6
d_call: .

cdr3_aa: CAISFFSVGLDTQYF
cdr3_nt: TGTGCCATCAGTTTTTTTTCGGTCGGGTTGGATACGCAGTATTTT
clone_size: .
v_call: TRBV10-3
j_call: TRBJ2-3
d_call: .

cdr3_aa: CASSEAGLNTGELFF
cdr3_nt: TGCGCCAGCAGTGAGGCGGGCCTGAACACCGGGGAGCTGTTTTTT
clone_size: .
v_call: TRBV10-1
j_call: TRBJ2-2
d_call: .

cdr3_aa: CATNPAGVGDTEAFF
cdr3_nt: TGTGCCACCAACCCCGCCGGGGTTGGGGACACTGAAGCTTTCTTT
clone_size: .
v_call: TRBV10-3
j_call: TRBJ1-1
d_call: .

cdr3_aa: CASSSKPRESLGYEQYF
cdr3_nt: TGTGCCAGCAGCTCAAAGCCCAGGGAAAGCTTGGGGTACGAGCAGTACTTC
clone_size: .
v_call: TRBV7-8
j_call: TRBJ2-7
d_call: .

cdr3_aa: CASRLAGAPLGTDTQYF
cdr3_nt: TGCGCCAGCAGGCTAGCGGGGGCCCCGCTTGGCACAGATACGCAGTATTTT
clone_size: .
v_call: TRBV5-1
j_call: TRBJ2-3
d_call: TRBD2

cdr3_aa: CASSESLGNQPQHF
cdr3_nt: TGTGCCAGCAGTGAAAGCCTTGGCAATCAGCCCCAGCATTTT
clone_size: .
v_call: TRBV2
j_call: TRBJ1-5
d_call: .

cdr3_aa: CASSDLKGYTF
cdr3_nt: TGTGCCAGCAGTGACTTAAAAGGCTACACCTTC
clone_size: .
v_call: TRBV6-4
j_call: TRBJ1-2
d_call: .

cdr3_aa: CASSQGLAGGIQYF
cdr3_nt: TGTGCCAGTAGCCAGGGACTAGCGGGGGGCATTCAGTACTTC
clone_size: .
v_call: TRBV19
j_call: TRBJ2-4
d_call: TRBD2

cdr3_aa: CASSVAGRLNEQFF
cdr3_nt: TGTGCCAGCAGCGTAGCTGGCAGGCTCAATGAGCAGTTCTTC
clone_size: .
v_call: TRBV9
j_call: TRBJ2-1
d_call: .

cdr3_aa: CASSEAGTGGNEKLFF
cdr3_nt: TGTGCCAGCAGTGAAGCGGGGACAGGGGGAAATGAAAAACTGTTTTTT
clone_size: .
v_call: TRBV6-1
j_call: TRBJ1-4
d_call: TRBD1

cdr3_aa: CASSLAAGGAGANVLTF
cdr3_nt: TGCGCCAGCAGCTTAGCAGCGGGGGGCGCTGGGGCCAACGTCCTGACTTTC
clone_size: .
v_call: TRBV5-1
j_call: TRBJ2-6
d_call: TRBD2

cdr3_aa: CASSSIRSSYNEQFF
cdr3_nt: TGCGCCAGCAGCTCGATACGGTCCTCCTACAATGAGCAGTTCTTC
clone_size: .
v_call: TRBV5-1
j_call: TRBJ2-1
d_call: .